The source of this TCR beta chain is a study of human T cells and chemical hapten exposure. In its sample, this clonotype was seen many times. Time point noted: patch test 2, 6 weeks after DPC sensitization. Sample treatment: therapeutic diphenylcyclopropenone sensitization with weekly scalp DPC. CDR1 is SEHNR and CDR2 is FQNEAQ in the germline V gene (reference sequence). The CDR3 contains 15 residues. Unmatched junction bases numbered 4, after V lost 3 bases and J lost 6 bases. TCRdb re-derived calls from the RACE reads in MiXCR, one entry per CDR3 protein. The sample lists 80,000 to 100,000 distinct CDR3 sequences, more than 9% occurring once.

This chain connects TRBV7-9 to TRBJ2-1, with 11 bases matching TRBD2. The sequences come from whole blood, collected in connection with sensitization to the hapten diphenylcyclopropenone (DPC). This TCR was recovered from a woman between 50 and 59 years old with alopecia areata. Some clones in this sample may be carry-over from other donors' samples. The CDR3 sequence is CASSFPTSGSNEQFF. The DNA of the CDR3 is TGTGCCAGCAGCTTCCCAACTAGCGGGAGCAATGAGCAGTTCTTC. Looking up the rest from reference TRBV7-9 and TRBJ2-1 gives the full variable domain: DTGVSQNPRHKITKRGQNVTFRCDPISEHNRLYWYRQTLGQGPEFLTYFQNEAQLEKSRLLSDRFSAERPKGSFSTLEIQRTEQGDSAMYLCASSFPTSGSNEQFFGPGTRLTVL.